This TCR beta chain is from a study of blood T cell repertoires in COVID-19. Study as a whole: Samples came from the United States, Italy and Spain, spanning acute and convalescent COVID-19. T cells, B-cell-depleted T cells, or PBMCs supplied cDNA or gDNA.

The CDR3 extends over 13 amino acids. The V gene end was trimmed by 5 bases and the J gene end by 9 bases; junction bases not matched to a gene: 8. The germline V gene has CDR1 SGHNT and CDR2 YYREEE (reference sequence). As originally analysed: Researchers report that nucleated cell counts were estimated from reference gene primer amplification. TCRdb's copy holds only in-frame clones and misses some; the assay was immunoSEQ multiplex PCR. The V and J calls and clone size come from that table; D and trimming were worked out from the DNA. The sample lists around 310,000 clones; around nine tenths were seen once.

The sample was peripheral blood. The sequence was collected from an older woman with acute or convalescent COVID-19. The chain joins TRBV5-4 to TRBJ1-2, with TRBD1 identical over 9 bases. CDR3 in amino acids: CASSRTGEGSYTF. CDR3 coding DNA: TGTGCCAGCAGTCGGACAGGGGAAGGAAGCTACACCTTC.